These 26 T cell receptor beta chains were all obtained from the same sample, sequenced in a study of shared clonotypes between healthy human individuals (TCRdb year 2020). Library preparation employed the immunoSEQ multiplex PCR assay. Not all clones reach the TCRdb copy of this immuneACCESS table, which keeps in-frame sequences only. Checked studies attribute under half of the gap to unresolved V genes and leave the rest unexplained. The sample profile shows around 2.5 million clones; over 85% of them were found once. Clones ranked in the top ten supply about 0.39% of the sample. The sample consisted of naive CD4+ T cells from PBMCs. The cell subset or site label corresponds to: CD45RA+ positively selected. All receptors derive from a man aged 18 to 30 in good health. Some clones in this sample may be carry-over from other donors' samples.

About this clone: The sample carries other DNA sequences with the same CDR3. The chain uses TRBV5-6 and TRBJ1-4; 7 bases map to TRBD1. The CDR3 extends over 14 amino acids. Germline CDR1 and CDR2: SGHDT and YYEEEE. J lost 7 bases, V lost 3 bases, and 6 bases had no gene match. CDR3: CASSSTGRGEKLFF. The CDR3 DNA follows: TGTGCCAGCAGCTCGACAGGGCGGGGTGAAAAACTGTTTTTT.

Comment on this clone: In the same sample, other DNA sequences code for this CDR3. The J gene is TRBJ2-3, the V gene TRBV27; no reliable D call. The CDR3 loop spans 14 amino acids. From germline, CDR1 is MNHEY and CDR2 SMNVEV (reference sequence). V lost 6 bases and J lost 2, with 12 bases in between. The CDR3 DNA sequence: TGTGCCAGCAGCTGGGCCGGCTCCACAGATACGCAGTATTTT. It encodes CASSWAGSTDTQYF.

The chain recombines TRBV18 with TRBJ2-2; D unresolved. CDR3 length: 16 residues. Per the germline V gene, CDR1 is KGHSH and CDR2 is LQKENI. V was trimmed by 2 bases and J by 0 bases, leaving 10 bases between them. CDR3 sequence reads: CASSPGFPANTGELFF. CDR3 DNA: TGTGCCAGCTCACCAGGGTTTCCAGCGAACACCGGGGAGCTGTTTTTT.

The chain is built from TRBV14 and TRBJ2-7; 7 nucleotides match TRBD2. CDR1 SGHDN and CDR2 FVKESK come from the germline V gene. This CDR3 has 13 residues. J gave up 2 bases and V 5 bases, and 3 bases lay outside the gene matches. The CDR3 coding sequence is TGTGCCAGCAGCGCGAGCGGGGCCTACGAGCAGTACTTC. It encodes CASSASGAYEQYF. Drawing the rest from reference TRBV14 and TRBJ2-7, the complete variable domain is EAGVTQFPSHSVIEKGQTVTLRCDPISGHDNLYWYRRVMGKEIKFLLHFVKESKQDESGMPNNRFLAERTGGTYSTLKVQPAELEDSGVYFCASSASGAYEQYFGPGTRLTVT.

The V and J genes are TRBV9 and TRBJ2-2; 7 nucleotides line up with TRBD2. Germline V gives CDR1 SGDLS, CDR2 YYNGEE. J gave up 3 bases and V 2 bases, and 4 bases lay outside the gene matches. This CDR3 is built from 15 residues. CDR3 sequence reads: CASSVRERDTGELFF. The CDR3 bases are TGTGCCAGCAGCGTGCGGGAGCGCGACACCGGGGAGCTGTTTTTT.

The J gene is TRBJ2-1, the V gene TRBV6-1, with D possibly called TRBD1 or TRBD2 (5 bases each). The CDR3 is made up of 16 amino acids. Trimming pared 4 bases from V and 2 bases from J, leaving 15 bases between. Germline CDR1 MNHNS, CDR2 SASEGT. DNA of the CDR3: TGTGCCAGCAGTGCTCGGGGTCGGGGCGCCTACAATGAGCAGTTCTTC. This translates into CASSARGRGAYNEQFF.

This clone was observed a single time. The CDR3 DNA is TGTGCCAGCAGCGCGTCAGGGGGCTTAGGCTATGGCTACACCTTC. Amino acids: CASSASGGLGYGYTF. J is TRBJ1-2 and V is TRBV7-2; 8 bases match TRBD1. CDR1 is SGHTA and CDR2 is FQGNSA in the germline V gene. This CDR3 has 15 residues. Trimming cost V 5 bases and J 4 bases; bases outside gene matches: 9.

The rearrangement uses TRBV19 and TRBJ1-3; 11 bases agree with TRBD1. V was clipped by 9 bases and J by 4 bases; unmatched bases: 14. The CDR3 has 17 residues. Germline assignment: CDR1 LNHDA and CDR2 SQIVND (reference sequence). This CDR3 is CASRDRGYTALGNTIYF. The CDR3, as DNA: TGTGCCAGCCGGGACAGGGGGTATACCGCCCTGGGAAACACCATATATTTT.

This chain uses TRBV2 with TRBJ1-1, with D perhaps TRBD1 (6 bases). The CDR3 is 14 amino acids. Germline V lookup: CDR1 SNHLY, CDR2 FYNNEI. Deletions cut 6 bases from V and 1 base from J, with 12 bases between. DNA of the CDR3: TGTGCCAGCAGCCGGGGGGGCCCGAACACTGAAGCTTTCTTT. It codes for CASSRGGPNTEAFF.

This chain connects TRBV29-1 to TRBJ1-1, with D maybe TRBD1 (5 bases). Germline assignment: CDR1 SQVTM and CDR2 ANQGSEA. This CDR3 comprises 13 residues. V lost 7 bases and J 8 bases, leaving 20 bases between the germline ends. The CDR3 nucleotides read TGCAGCGGATCGGGACTCTATAAGGCCGAAGCTTTCTTT. It encodes CSGSGLYKAEAFF.

The chain couples TRBV30 to TRBJ1-3; D is ambiguous. The CDR3 covers 15 residues. Germline loops: CDR1 GTSNPN, CDR2 SVGIG (reference sequence). With 5 bases removed from V and 0 bases from J, the gap between germline ends came to 14 bases. CDR3 coding DNA: TGTGCCTGGCTTTCCTCAGGATACTCTGGAAACACCATATATTTT. Its translation: CAWLSSGYSGNTIYF.

V and J are TRBV5-1 and TRBJ2-3; 7 bases are shared with TRBD2. Trimming removed 7 bases from V and 3 bases from J; junction bases left unmatched: 17. The CDR3 contains 17 residues. The V gene's germline CDR1 is SGHRS and CDR2 YFSETQ. The CDR3 DNA follows: TGCGCCAGCCACGTGAATTCGGCGCCCGGGGGGACAGATACGCAGTATTTT. Its translation is CASHVNSAPGGTDTQYF.

The chain employs TRBV6-1 and TRBJ1-3, with unresolved D. Trimming removed 11 bases at V and 2 bases at J, with 16 bases between. The CDR3 loop spans 14 amino acids. The germline V gene encodes CDR1 MNHNS and CDR2 SASEGT. The CDR3 DNA reads TGTGCCCGACAATTAAAGCCCCCTGGAAACACCATATATTTT. Translation gives CARQLKPPGNTIYF.

This chain connects TRBV28 to TRBJ2-3, with TRBD1 matching 9 bases. The CDR3 extends over 16 amino acids. Trimming at V came to 5 bases and at J to 4 bases, leaving 10 bases not matched to a gene. Germline V gene sequence: CDR1 MDHEN, CDR2 SYDVKM. CDR3 bases: TGTGCCAGCAGTACTCCGGGACAGGGAATCTCAGATACGCAGTATTTT. The encoded protein is CASSTPGQGISDTQYF.

The chain combines TRBV5-1 with TRBJ2-1; tentatively, D is TRBD1 or TRBD2 (6 bases each). The length of the CDR3 is 14 residues. Trimming left V 1 base short and J 10 bases short, with 15 bases between. Germline CDR1 is SGHRS and CDR2 is YFSETQ. DNA of the CDR3: TGCGCCAGCAGCTTGTTTACCGGGGGCGAGGAGCAGTTCTTC. Amino acid sequence: CASSLFTGGEEQFF.

The genes are TRBV5-1 and TRBJ2-1; 7 bases map to TRBD1. CDR3 length equals 16 residues. J was trimmed by 6 bases and V by 0 bases; bases with no gene match: 9. Per germline, CDR1 SGHRS and CDR2 YFSETQ. This CDR3 reads CASSLGSAGGINEQFF. For the CDR3, the DNA is TGCGCCAGCAGCTTGGGTTCGGCAGGGGGTATCAATGAGCAGTTCTTC.

This chain joins TRBV6-5 and TRBJ1-1, with a weak D call TRBD1 (5 bases). Trimming removed 6 bases at V and 3 bases at J, with 8 bases between. There are 12 residues in the CDR3. Per the germline V gene, CDR1 is MNHEY and CDR2 is SVGAGI. CDR3 bases: TGTGCCAGCAGCCAACAGGACACTGAAGCTTTCTTT. It specifies CASSQQDTEAFF.

V usage is TRBV5-4 and J usage is TRBJ1-2; 12 bases line up with TRBD1. Germline values: CDR1 SGHNT, CDR2 YYREEE (reference sequence). The CDR3 runs to 16 residues. V lost 2 bases to trimming and J lost 6 bases; unmatched junction nucleotides: 8. CDR3 residues: CASSFPGQGAVDGYTF. The CDR3 DNA is TGTGCCAGCAGCTTCCCGGGACAGGGGGCAGTCGATGGCTACACCTTC. Looking up the rest from reference TRBV5-4 and TRBJ1-2 gives the full variable domain: ETGVTQSPTHLIKTRGQQVTLRCSSQSGHNTVSWYQQALGQGPQFIFQYYREEENGRGNFPPRFSGLQFPNYSSELNVNALELDDSALYLCASSFPGQGAVDGYTFGSGTRLTVV.

V is TRBV5-1 and J is TRBJ1-1, with D unclear. The germline CDR1 and CDR2 sequences are SGHRS and YFSETQ. The CDR3 loop spans 16 amino acids. With 0 bases removed from V and 1 base from J, the gap between germline ends came to 13 bases. The CDR3 region is CASSLVGPLGNTEAFF. DNA of the CDR3: TGCGCCAGCAGCTTGGTAGGGCCGTTGGGGAACACTGAAGCTTTCTTT.

The chain couples TRBV12-5 to TRBJ1-1, with TRBD1 identical over 9 bases. V shed 6 bases, J shed 3 bases, and the junction held 5 bases outside the gene matches. This CDR3 has 14 residues. The germline CDR1 and CDR2 sequences are LGHNT and FRNRAP. DNA for the CDR3: TGTGCTAGTGGAAGTGACAGGGGGGACACTGAAGCTTTCTTT. This sequence encodes CASGSDRGDTEAFF.

The chain combines TRBV5-6 with TRBJ1-3; 7 bases align to TRBD1. Trimming removed 4 bases from V and 4 bases from J; junction bases left unmatched: 5. This CDR3 region has 14 residues. The V gene's germline CDR1 is SGHDT and CDR2 YYEEEE. The chain's CDR3 is CASSLLGQGNTIYF. The CDR3 region has the DNA TGTGCCAGCAGCCTACTGGGACAGGGAAACACCATATATTTT.

V usage is TRBV4-2 and J usage is TRBJ2-7; no definite D call. The V gene lost 2 bases and the J gene lost 3 bases, with 14 bases spanning the gap. The germline V gene encodes CDR1 LGHNA and CDR2 YNFKEQ. CDR3 length: 15 residues. The DNA of the CDR3 is TGTGCCAGCAGCCAACGAATTCCGGACGGCTACGAGCAGTACTTC. Its translation: CASSQRIPDGYEQYF.

The V gene is TRBV9, the J gene TRBJ2-1; D is possibly TRBD2 (7 bases). Germline V gene sequence: CDR1 SGDLS, CDR2 YYNGEE. This CDR3 spans 16 amino acids. Trimming cost V 4 bases and J 4 bases, with 18 bases left between them. This CDR3 is CASSFLEGGGYNEQFF. Written as DNA, the CDR3 is TGTGCCAGCAGCTTTTTGGAGGGAGGGGGTTACAATGAGCAGTTCTTC.

V gene TRBV18 combines with J gene TRBJ2-3; no clear D. The CDR3 totals 11 residues. The germline CDR1 and CDR2 sequences are KGHSH and LQKENI. The V end lost 8 bases, the J end lost 0 bases, and 3 bases lay between the germline ends. CDR3 protein: CASRSTDTQYF. Written as DNA, the CDR3 is TGTGCCAGCCGTAGCACAGATACGCAGTATTTT.

This chain uses TRBV9 with TRBJ2-3; D is undetermined. Trimming removed 4 bases from V and 2 bases from J, with 11 bases in between. Germline-derived CDR1 and CDR2 are SGDLS and YYNGEE. The CDR3 extends over 14 amino acids. CDR3 amino acids: CASSPRLPTDTQYF. The CDR3 nucleotides read TGTGCCAGCAGCCCCCGTCTACCCACAGATACGCAGTATTTT.

The J gene is TRBJ2-3, the V gene TRBV19; 7 bases are shared with TRBD1. Germline values: CDR1 LNHDA, CDR2 SQIVND (reference sequence). There are 14 residues in the CDR3. Trimming removed 6 bases from V and 6 bases from J; junction bases left unmatched: 9. CDR3 amino acids: CASRRQTGSDTQYF. The CDR3 nucleotides are TGTGCCAGTAGAAGACAGACAGGGTCGGATACGCAGTATTTT.